This paragraph covers one TCR beta chain sequence. The antigen remains undetermined. CDR3 size: 16 residues. Germline CDR1 is SEHNR and CDR2 is FQNEAQ (reference sequence). The ends lost 5 bases at V and 1 base at J; junction bases unmatched: 8. The data were taken from a study of T cells in localized non-small cell lung cancer. Profiled with immunoSEQ multiplex PCR; TCRdb holds only in-frame clones, not every one. The sample yields roughly 18,000 clones, over 80% seen once. General study points: Adjacent uninvolved lung tissue had the highest T cell clonality, exceeding tumor.

Sequences were derived from peripheral blood, sampled before any cancer treatment. The J gene is TRBJ2-7, the V gene TRBV7-9, with 10 bases aligning to TRBD1. This TCR came from a female donor at least 60 years old with stage I lung adenocarcinoma. CDR3 in DNA: TGTGCCAGCAGCGCAAGACAGGGGGCCAAATCCTACGAGCAGTACTTC. This codes for CASSARQGAKSYEQYF.